This T cell receptor beta chain was captured by sequencing in a study of blood T cell repertoires in COVID-19. Clones were read by immunoSEQ multiplex PCR, and TCRdb kept only the in-frame ones, dropping some. Counted here are 250,000 or so clones, under 85% occurring once; the ten biggest clones make up about 1.9%. The CDR3 is made up of 12 amino acids. Per the germline V gene, CDR1 is SGDLS and CDR2 is YYNGEE. As regards this clone: The junction departs from germline at one end; a sequencing error may be responsible.

This sequence was found in a young man who had recovered from COVID-19. This chain uses TRBV9 with TRBJ1-5; D is possibly TRBD1 (5 bases). Sequencing used peripheral blood. As DNA, the CDR3 is TGTGCCAGCAGCGTAGAAGCACAGGACGACTTTTTT. Translated: CASSVEAQDDFF.